The 32 T cell receptor beta chains below all came from one sample that was sequenced in a study of CD4 T cells in relation to SARS-CoV-2 and coronaviruses. Measured with immunoSEQ multiplex PCR; TCRdb has only the in-frame clones, and not every one. The repertoire consists of about 20,000 clones, with approximately 70% occurring once and the leading ten covering 20% to 25%. The antigens these receptors bind are not known. CD4+ T cells from unexposed donors were obtained before the COVID-19 pandemic (2011-2018). After about ten days of culture, CD4+ T cells were isolated. What was sequenced was CD4+ T cells from PBMCs, cultured in vitro. All receptors derive from a human donor in good health.

The chain uses TRBV4-3 and TRBJ1-2, with TRBD1 as a possible D gene (6 bases). CDR3 length: 14 amino acids. Germline lookup yields CDR1 LGHNA and CDR2 YSLEER. V lost 4 bases and J 4 bases, leaving 13 bases between the germline ends. The CDR3 is CASSLGQSSYGYTF. In DNA, the CDR3 is TGCGCCAGCAGCCTTGGACAGTCGAGCTATGGCTACACCTTC.

The rearrangement links TRBV28 to TRBJ1-5; D gene ambiguous. The CDR3 covers 12 residues. The germline V gene has CDR1 MDHEN and CDR2 SYDVKM. With 8 bases removed from V and 7 bases from J, the gap between germline ends came to 12 bases. The CDR3 region has the DNA TGTGCCAGCGGGAAAGGGAAGCAGCCCCAGCATTTT. Protein: CASGKGKQPQHF.

The rearrangement links TRBV19 to TRBJ1-5; the D gene is possibly TRBD1 (5 bases). The CDR3 has 13 residues. V gave up 6 bases and J gave up 7 bases, with 13 bases separating them. The germline V gene encodes CDR1 LNHDA and CDR2 SQIVND (reference sequence). The CDR3 DNA follows: TGTGCCAGTAGCACGGGACTGTGGCAGCCCCAGCATTTT. It yields the protein CASSTGLWQPQHF.

The CDR3 region has the DNA TGTGCCAGTAGTACGACTAGCGATGGGTGGGAGACCCAGTACTTC. This encodes CASSTTSDGWETQYF. The chain is built from TRBV19 and TRBJ2-5; TRBD2 agrees at 8 bases. The germline V gene has CDR1 LNHDA and CDR2 SQIVND (reference sequence). Trimming cost V 4 bases and J 5 bases; bases outside gene matches: 9. This CDR3 contains 15 residues.

This sequence joins TRBV4-2 and TRBJ2-1; D not certain. Germline CDR1 reads LGHNA; CDR2 reads YNFKEQ. The CDR3 has 14 amino acids. V was shortened by 3 bases and J by 3 bases, with 9 bases between the two germline ends. CDR3 DNA sequence: TGTGCCAGCAGCCATCCGGACGGCTACAATGAGCAGTTCTTC. Its protein is CASSHPDGYNEQFF.

The genes are TRBV4-1 and TRBJ2-7, with 9 bases aligning to TRBD2. CDR3 length equals 16 residues. The germline gives CDR1 MGHRA, CDR2 YSYEKL. Trimming cost V 6 bases and J 0 bases; bases outside gene matches: 9. The CDR3 region has the DNA TGCGCCAGCAGTCCCACCTGGACTAGCGACTCCTACGAGCAGTACTTC. It specifies CASSPTWTSDSYEQYF.

V is TRBV19 and J is TRBJ2-7, with D perhaps TRBD1 or TRBD2 (5 bases each). Germline lookup yields CDR1 LNHDA and CDR2 SQIVND (reference sequence). The CDR3 runs to 14 residues. Trimming pared 4 bases from V and 0 bases from J, leaving 10 bases between. CDR3 nucleotides: TGTGCCAGTAGTAGGGACGGAAACTCCTACGAGCAGTACTTC. Protein sequence: CASSRDGNSYEQYF.

V and J are TRBV29-1 and TRBJ2-7, with 10 bases identical to TRBD1. V shed 1 base, J shed 6 bases, and the junction held 3 bases outside the gene matches. This CDR3 comprises 13 residues. Per germline, CDR1 SQVTM and CDR2 ANQGSEA. The CDR3 sequence: CSVEGQGAGEQYF. CDR3 sequence (DNA): TGCAGCGTTGAAGGACAGGGGGCGGGCGAGCAGTACTTC.

J is TRBJ2-5 and V is TRBV30, with 7 bases lining up with TRBD1. In germline, CDR1 is GTSNPN, CDR2 SVGIG (reference sequence). V gave up 0 bases and J gave up 1 base; unmatched junction bases: 2. The CDR3 has 14 residues. CDR3 DNA sequence: TGTGCCTGGAGTGTGGGACAGCCCCAAGAGACCCAGTACTTC. Translation gives CAWSVGQPQETQYF.

This clone was seen only once. As DNA, the CDR3 is TGTGCCAGTAGTGCCCGGGACAGGGGAGGCAATGAGCAGTTCTTC. Residues: CASSARDRGGNEQFF. The chain uses TRBV19 and TRBJ2-1; TRBD1 matches at 10 bases. The junction had 7 bases not matched to a gene; V was cut back by 5 bases and J by 6 bases. This CDR3 has 15 residues. Germline V gives CDR1 LNHDA, CDR2 SQIVND (reference sequence).

V usage is TRBV6-2 or TRBV6-3 and J usage is TRBJ2-7, with 7 bases matching TRBD2. This CDR3 region has 13 residues. V was pared by 6 bases and J by 1 base, with 3 bases of the junction left unmatched. Germline V gene lookup returns CDR1 MNHEY and CDR2 SVGEGT. CDR3 protein: CASSPAGSYEQYF. CDR3 in DNA: TGTGCCAGCAGCCCAGCGGGGTCCTACGAGCAGTACTTC.

The chain employs TRBV6-5 and TRBJ2-7; D remains ambiguous. Germline-derived CDR1 and CDR2 are MNHEY and SVGAGI. The germline V and J ends were trimmed by 7 bases and 7 bases, with 11 bases remaining between them. The CDR3 sequence is 11 residues long. CDR3 in amino acids: CASTDLLEQYF. The CDR3, as DNA: TGTGCCAGCACCGACCTCTTAGAGCAGTACTTC.

The chain has TRBV21-1 and TRBJ2-5. TRBV21-1 has pseudogene status. The CDR3 is 16 amino acids. Written as DNA, the CDR3 is TGTGCCAGCAGCAAACGGTCGACGGTTTTCCAAGAGACCCAGTACTTC. It codes for CASSKRSTVFQETQYF.

V usage is TRBV19 and J usage is TRBJ2-5; D call uncertain. This CDR3 has 12 residues. Per germline, CDR1 LNHDA and CDR2 SQIVND (reference sequence). V gave up 3 bases and J gave up 6 bases, with 8 bases separating them. The DNA of the CDR3 is TGTGCCAGTAGTATGGTTGGGCAGACCCAGTACTTC. Residues: CASSMVGQTQYF.

The CDR3 region is CASSPFEPGDYEQYF. The CDR3, as DNA: TGCGCCAGCAGCCCTTTTGAGCCAGGGGACTACGAGCAGTACTTC. This chain links TRBV4-1 with TRBJ2-7, with a possible D match to TRBD1 (6 bases). CDR3 size: 15 residues. Germline values: CDR1 MGHRA, CDR2 YSYEKL. V lost 4 bases and J lost 3, with 16 bases in between.

The V and J genes are TRBV6-4 and TRBJ2-1; 8 nucleotides match TRBD2. The CDR3 sequence is 14 residues long. Trimming cost V 3 bases and J 9 bases; bases outside gene matches: 7. CDR1 and CDR2 (germline): MRHNA, SNTAGT. In nucleotides, the CDR3 is TGTGCCAGCAGTGATACTCGGGGGGGTGGTGAGCAGTTCTTC. It yields the protein CASSDTRGGGEQFF.

V and J are TRBV5-1 and TRBJ1-2, with D possibly TRBD1 on 5 matching bases. The CDR3 runs to 17 residues. The V and J ends lost 3 bases and 2 bases respectively, with 20 bases between them. Germline loops: CDR1 SGHRS, CDR2 YFSETQ. The CDR3 nucleotides read TGCGCCAGCAGCTGGATCCATCTCCGAGGGGCAAACTATGGCTACACCTTC. Encoded protein: CASSWIHLRGANYGYTF. The complete variable domain, with remaining parts taken from reference TRBV5-1 and TRBJ1-2, reads KAGVTQTPRYLIKTRGQQVTLSCSPISGHRSVSWYQQTPGQGLQFLFEYFSETQRNKGNFPGRFSGRQFSNSRSEMNVSTLELGDSALYLCASSWIHLRGANYGYTFGSGTRLTVV.

V is TRBV19 and J is TRBJ2-7; no clear D. CDR3 length: 12 residues. Germline CDR1 is LNHDA and CDR2 is SQIVND (reference sequence). With 4 bases removed from V and 6 bases from J, the gap between germline ends came to 10 bases. The CDR3 protein is CASSSTLAEQYF. The CDR3 DNA sequence: TGTGCCAGTAGTAGCACCCTCGCCGAGCAGTACTTC.

CDR3 protein: CASSLAFQGQETQYF. The CDR3 DNA sequence: TGTGCCAGCAGCTTAGCATTCCAGGGGCAAGAGACCCAGTACTTC. The chain is built from TRBV7-2 and TRBJ2-5, with D perhaps TRBD1 (6 bases). This CDR3 comprises 15 residues. Germline CDR1 reads SGHTA; CDR2 reads FQGNSA. Trimming shortened V by 0 bases and J by 2 bases, and 10 bases separated the two germline ends.

V is TRBV2 and J is TRBJ2-1; no clear D. Germline V gene data show CDR1 as SNHLY and CDR2 as FYNNEI. This CDR3 has 12 amino acids. The V gene lost 7 bases and the J gene lost 6 bases, with 10 bases spanning the gap. Written as DNA, the CDR3 is TGTGCCAGCAACAAAGAGCGCAATGAGCAGTTCTTC. Translated: CASNKERNEQFF. Using reference TRBV2 and TRBJ2-1 for the parts outside the CDR3, the full variable domain is EPEVTQTPSHQVTQMGQEVILRCVPISNHLYFYWYRQILGQKVEFLVSFYNNEISEKSEIFDDQFSVERPDGSNFTLKIRSTKLEDSAMYFCASNKERNEQFFGPGTRLTVL.

This chain joins TRBV7-9 and TRBJ2-1, with D perhaps matching TRBD1 (5 bases). The germline gives CDR1 SEHNR, CDR2 FQNEAQ (reference sequence). CDR3 length equals 15 residues. With 5 bases removed from V and 2 bases from J, the gap between germline ends came to 13 bases. CDR3 residues: CASSPVQVTYNEQFF. The CDR3 DNA sequence: TGTGCCAGCAGCCCCGTACAGGTAACCTACAATGAGCAGTTCTTC.

This rearrangement joins TRBV7-2 to TRBJ2-7; D gene uncertain. The CDR3 contains 13 residues. The germline CDR1 and CDR2 sequences are SGHTA and FQGNSA. V dropped 1 base and J dropped 4 bases, with 8 bases sitting between them. CDR3 sequence (DNA): TGTGCCAGCAGCTTAGAGAGATTTTACGAGCAGTACTTC. This encodes CASSLERFYEQYF. Combining the CDR3 with reference TRBV7-2 and TRBJ2-7 gives the whole variable domain GAGVSQSPSNKVTEKGKDVELRCDPISGHTALYWYRQSLGQGLEFLIYFQGNSAPDKSGLPSDRFSAERTGGSVSTLTIQRTQQEDSAVYLCASSLERFYEQYFGPGTRLTVT.

The J gene is TRBJ2-7, the V gene TRBV5-1; maybe TRBD2 (6 bases). V dropped 1 base and J dropped 2 bases, with 13 bases sitting between them. Germline loops: CDR1 SGHRS, CDR2 YFSETQ. The CDR3 sequence is 15 residues long. CDR3 coding DNA: TGCGCCAGCAGCTTGCTTAGCGGAGCCGCCTACGAGCAGTACTTC. It specifies CASSLLSGAAYEQYF. Based on the CDR3 plus reference TRBV5-1 and TRBJ2-7, the full variable domain is KAGVTQTPRYLIKTRGQQVTLSCSPISGHRSVSWYQQTPGQGLQFLFEYFSETQRNKGNFPGRFSGRQFSNSRSEMNVSTLELGDSALYLCASSLLSGAAYEQYFGPGTRLTVT.

The chain employs TRBV11-3 and TRBJ2-7; D unresolved. CDR1 SGHNT and CDR2 YENEEA come from the germline V gene. V was cut by 4 bases and J by 3 bases, with 13 bases left in between. This CDR3 region has 14 residues. DNA for the CDR3: TGTGCCAGCAGCTACCTCGGTGGGGACTACGAGCAGTACTTC. Residues: CASSYLGGDYEQYF.

This chain uses TRBV19 with TRBJ2-1; 9 positions match TRBD2. The CDR3 contains 13 residues. Germline CDR1 reads LNHDA; CDR2 reads SQIVND (reference sequence). Trimming removed 8 bases from V and 10 bases from J; junction bases left unmatched: 9. CDR3 region: CASSGLAGREQFF. In nucleotides, the CDR3 is TGTGCCAGTTCAGGGCTAGCGGGACGCGAGCAGTTCTTC.

This clone was seen just once. The chain links TRBV7-2 to TRBJ2-3, with TRBD1 matching over 7 bases. Trimming took 5 bases from V and 4 from J; bases not matched to a gene: 12. Germline V lookup: CDR1 SGHTA, CDR2 FQGNSA. This CDR3 comprises 16 residues. The CDR3 nucleotides are TGTGCCAGCAGCCCAGGGGGTAGTGCCCCTCCAGATACGCAGTATTTT. Its protein is CASSPGGSAPPDTQYF.

V usage is TRBV29-1 and J usage is TRBJ2-3; D may be TRBD2 (6 bases). The CDR3 runs 14 residues. Germline assignment: CDR1 SQVTM and CDR2 ANQGSEA. Written as DNA, the CDR3 is TGCGCCCATGGAGGGGCAGGGAACACAGATACGCAGTATTTT. This encodes CAHGGAGNTDTQYF.

The J gene is TRBJ2-5, the V gene TRBV5-1, with TRBD1 matching over 8 bases. Germline CDR1 SGHRS, CDR2 YFSETQ. J gave up 5 bases and V 7 bases, and 13 bases lay outside the gene matches. The CDR3 spans 15 residues. The CDR3 is CASGVLDREEETQYF. The CDR3 bases are TGCGCCAGCGGCGTACTGGACAGGGAGGAGGAGACCCAGTACTTC.

V usage is TRBV19 and J usage is TRBJ1-1; tentative D call: TRBD1 (6 bases). The CDR3 consists of 14 residues. V was pared by 3 bases and J by 3 bases, with 11 bases between. Germline CDR1 LNHDA, CDR2 SQIVND (reference sequence). The CDR3: CASSIIGGDTEAFF. CDR3 DNA: TGTGCCAGTAGTATCATCGGGGGCGACACTGAAGCTTTCTTT.

The chain employs TRBV4-1 and TRBJ1-1; D is possibly TRBD1 (5 bases). Deletions cut 5 bases from V and 7 bases from J, with 20 bases between. From germline, CDR1 is MGHRA and CDR2 YSYEKL. The CDR3 sequence is 15 residues long. The chain's CDR3 is CASSVTGLQGDEAFF. The CDR3, as DNA: TGCGCCAGCAGCGTTACAGGTCTTCAGGGTGATGAAGCTTTCTTT.

Only one count was recorded for this clone. The chain carries TRBV5-1 and TRBJ2-7; possibly TRBD2 for D (6 bases). The length of the CDR3 is 16 residues. V gave up 3 bases and J gave up 2 bases, with 18 bases separating them. Germline CDR1 is SGHRS and CDR2 is YFSETQ. CDR3 bases: TGCGCCAGCAGCTCCCGTGGCGGGGCGCTAACCTACGAGCAGTACTTC. Translating gives CASSSRGGALTYEQYF.

In regard to this clone: At one boundary the junction diverges from the germline segment, which might be a read error. The V gene is TRBV7-7, the J gene TRBJ1-3; D unresolved. CDR1 is SSHAT and CDR2 is FNYEAQ in the germline V gene (reference sequence). The CDR3 covers 17 residues. CDR3 region: CASSRAGLPLAGNTIYF. The CDR3 DNA follows: TGTGCTAGCAGCCGAGCCGGGTTACCCCTCGCAGGAAACACCATATATTTT. The whole variable domain, remainder taken from reference TRBV7-7 and TRBJ1-3, is GAGVSQSPRYKVTKRGQDVTLRCDPISSHATLYWYQQALGQGPEFLTYFNYEAQPDKSGLPSDRFSAERPEGSISTLTIQRTEQRDSAMYRCASSRAGLPLAGNTIYFGEGSWLTVV.